Given below is one TCR beta chain in context. This sample is part of a study of blood T cell repertoires in COVID-19. Study in general: Acute and convalescent COVID-19 samples came from the United States, Italy and Spain.

Some clones are missing from TCRdb's copy, which holds only in-frame ones; the method was immunoSEQ multiplex PCR. Here the sample spans 300,000 to 400,000 clones, 88% being singletons. The Seattle patients joined while their infection was active and were tracked longitudinally afterward. The clonotype was recovered from a woman aged 30 to 39 with COVID-19, enrolled during active disease. The sequencing input was peripheral blood.

CDR3 nucleotide sequence: TGTGCCAGCAGTGAGCGGGGTAGAGGGTATGAGCAGTTCTTC. It is translated as CASSERGRGYEQFF. The chain carries TRBV6-1 and TRBJ2-1; D possibly corresponds to TRBD2 (6 bases). Germline V lookup: CDR1 MNHNS, CDR2 SASEGT. The CDR3 sequence is 14 residues long. V was pared by 3 bases and J by 8 bases, with 14 bases between.